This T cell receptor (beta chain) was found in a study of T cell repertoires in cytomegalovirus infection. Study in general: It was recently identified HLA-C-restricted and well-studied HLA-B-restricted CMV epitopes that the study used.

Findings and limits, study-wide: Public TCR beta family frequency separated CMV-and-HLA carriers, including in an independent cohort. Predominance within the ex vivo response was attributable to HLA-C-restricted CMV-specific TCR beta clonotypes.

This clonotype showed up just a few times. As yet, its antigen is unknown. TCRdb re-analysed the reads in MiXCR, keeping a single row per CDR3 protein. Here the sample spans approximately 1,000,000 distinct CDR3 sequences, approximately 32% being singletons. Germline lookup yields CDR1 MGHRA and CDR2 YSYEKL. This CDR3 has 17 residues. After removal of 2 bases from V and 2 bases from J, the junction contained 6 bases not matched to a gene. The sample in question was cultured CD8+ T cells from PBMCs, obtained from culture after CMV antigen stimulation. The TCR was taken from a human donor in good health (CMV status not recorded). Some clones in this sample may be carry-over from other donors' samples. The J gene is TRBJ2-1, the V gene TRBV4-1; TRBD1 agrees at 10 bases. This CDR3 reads CASSQSTGQGTYNEQFF. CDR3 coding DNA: TGCGCCAGCAGCCAAAGTACGGGACAGGGGACCTACAATGAGCAGTTCTTC.